These 30 T cell receptor beta chains were sequenced from one sample in a study of blood T cell repertoires in COVID-19. Libraries were prepared by immunoSEQ multiplex PCR; TCRdb keeps only in-frame clonotypes and omits some of them. In the table there are more than 300,000 clones, roughly 86% of which are singletons. Sequences were obtained from peripheral blood. These TCRs come from a woman younger than 45 with COVID-19, enrolled during active disease.

This chain uses TRBV10-2 with TRBJ1-5, with D possibly TRBD1 on 5 matching bases. V lost 2 bases, J lost 4 bases, and 6 bases lay in between. This CDR3 spans 13 amino acids. Germline V lookup: CDR1 WSHSY, CDR2 SAAADI. CDR3 coding DNA: TGCGCCAGCAGTGAGAGGGGAAATCAGCCCCAGCATTTT. Its translation is CASSERGNQPQHF.

The chain has TRBV27 and TRBJ2-1; D uncertain. The V end was cut by 2 bases, the J end by 1 base, with 9 bases between. The CDR3 loop spans 15 amino acids. Per germline, CDR1 MNHEY and CDR2 SMNVEV (reference sequence). The CDR3 DNA sequence: TGTGCCAGCAGTTTACATCCAGGATCCTACAATGAGCAGTTCTTC. Residues: CASSLHPGSYNEQFF.

The chain combines TRBV6-5 with TRBJ1-5; D possibly corresponds to TRBD1 (6 bases). The CDR3 extends over 15 amino acids. Trimming stripped 4 bases from V and 1 base from J, with 11 bases between. In germline, CDR1 is MNHEY, CDR2 SVGAGI. CDR3 in DNA: TGTGCCAGCAGTTCCACCGGGACAAGCAATCAGCCCCAGCATTTT. Translation: CASSSTGTSNQPQHF.

This chain links TRBV6-4 with TRBJ1-3; the match to TRBD1 covers 8 bases. Losses at the gene ends were 5 bases for V and 4 bases for J; bases not matched to a gene: 16. Germline CDR1 and CDR2: MRHNA and SNTAGT. The CDR3 has 18 residues. CDR3 loop: CASSLRDRGLLPGNTIYF. In DNA, the CDR3 is TGTGCCAGCAGTCTCCGCGACAGGGGCCTCCTCCCAGGAAACACCATATATTTT.

The V and J genes are TRBV6-1 and TRBJ1-3, with D tentatively TRBD1 (6 bases). The germline V and J ends were trimmed by 0 bases and 3 bases, with 18 bases remaining between them. The CDR3 spans 18 residues. Germline V gene sequence: CDR1 MNHNS, CDR2 SASEGT. The CDR3 sequence: CASSEALVGTRFGNTIYF. As DNA, the CDR3 is TGTGCCAGCAGTGAAGCTTTGGTTGGGACAAGATTTGGAAACACCATATATTTT.

The chain joins TRBV5-1 to TRBJ1-4; TRBD1 agrees at 7 bases. Germline V CDR1 and CDR2: SGHRS, YFSETQ. J gave up 14 bases and V 4 bases, and 11 bases lay outside the gene matches. The CDR3 totals 13 residues. CDR3 loop: CASSVGSGGQLFF. CDR3 coding DNA: TGCGCCAGCAGCGTGGGCTCAGGGGGACAGCTGTTTTTT.

The V and J genes are TRBV7-8 and TRBJ1-4; D perhaps matches TRBD1 (6 bases). The CDR3 loop spans 17 amino acids. Trimming stripped 5 bases from V and 6 bases from J, with 22 bases between. CDR1 and CDR2 (germline): SGHVS, FQNEAQ. CDR3 amino acids: CASSDVPTGPMYEKLFF. The DNA of the CDR3 is TGTGCCAGCAGCGATGTACCTACAGGGCCCATGTATGAAAAACTGTTTTTT.

The gene calls are TRBV29-1 and TRBJ1-2; 8 bases agree with TRBD1. Trimming took 4 bases from V and 2 from J; bases not matched to a gene: 3. This CDR3 has 13 residues. Per germline, CDR1 SQVTM and CDR2 ANQGSEA. In DNA form, the CDR3 reads TGCAGCGTTGGGGACAGGCTCAACTATGGCTACACCTTC. This sequence encodes CSVGDRLNYGYTF.

This chain connects TRBV11-3 to TRBJ2-7; D possibly corresponds to TRBD1 (6 bases). V lost 1 base and J lost 2, with 9 bases in between. CDR3 length: 14 residues. CDR1 is SGHNT and CDR2 is YENEEA in the germline V gene. The CDR3 reads CASSLVTGPYEQYF. Written as DNA, the CDR3 is TGTGCCAGCAGCTTAGTAACAGGGCCCTACGAGCAGTACTTC.

The rearrangement links TRBV19 to TRBJ2-4, with TRBD1 identical over 9 bases. Germline V gives CDR1 LNHDA, CDR2 SQIVND (reference sequence). Unmatched junction bases numbered 5, after V lost 10 bases and J lost 4 bases. CDR3 length equals 13 residues. The chain's CDR3 is CATSGQGKNIQYF. DNA of the CDR3: TGTGCCACCTCGGGACAGGGAAAAAACATTCAGTACTTC.

The chain employs TRBV5-6 and TRBJ1-5, with D maybe TRBD1 (5 bases). The CDR3 has 16 amino acids. V was pared by 5 bases and J by 2 bases, with 17 bases between. Germline lookup yields CDR1 SGHDT and CDR2 YYEEEE. Here the CDR3 DNA reads TGTGCCAGCAGTCTGGGGGGACCCCTTGGCAATCAGCCCCAGCATTTT. This codes for CASSLGGPLGNQPQHF.

The chain is built from TRBV29-1 and TRBJ1-1, with D maybe TRBD1 (5 bases). Germline values: CDR1 SQVTM, CDR2 ANQGSEA. This CDR3 has 14 residues. Trimming stripped 2 bases from V and 6 bases from J, with 16 bases between. CDR3 bases: TGCAGCGTTGAAAGGCAAACGGGGGGGTCTGAAGCTTTCTTT. Translated, it gives CSVERQTGGSEAFF.

This chain joins TRBV28 and TRBJ1-6, with D tentatively TRBD1 (5 bases). The CDR3 sequence is 15 residues long. Germline V gene sequence: CDR1 MDHEN, CDR2 SYDVKM. V lost 3 bases and J lost 4, with 10 bases in between. CDR3 bases: TGTGCCAGCAGTTTGCGGGGGGGATATAATTCACCCCTCCACTTT. Its translation: CASSLRGGYNSPLHF.

CDR3 DNA sequence: TGTGCCTGGAGAAGCGGGGTGATCACAGATACGCAGTATTTT. Translating it yields CAWRSGVITDTQYF. The rearrangement uses TRBV30 and TRBJ2-3; 7 bases are a match to TRBD2. The V and J ends lost 3 bases and 2 bases, in that order; junction bases with no gene match: 5. This CDR3 has 14 amino acids. Germline V gene sequence: CDR1 GTSNPN, CDR2 SVGIG (reference sequence).

This clone appeared a few times. This chain uses TRBV5-1 with TRBJ1-4; 8 bases map to TRBD1. There are 15 residues in the CDR3. Germline V gene data show CDR1 as SGHRS and CDR2 as YFSETQ. V lost 4 bases and J lost 5; bases outside the gene matches: 7. The CDR3 here is CASSQQGGNNEKLFF. CDR3 sequence (DNA): TGCGCCAGCAGCCAACAGGGGGGGAACAATGAAAAACTGTTTTTT. Full variable domain (remainder filled in from reference TRBV5-1 and TRBJ1-4): KAGVTQTPRYLIKTRGQQVTLSCSPISGHRSVSWYQQTPGQGLQFLFEYFSETQRNKGNFPGRFSGRQFSNSRSEMNVSTLELGDSALYLCASSQQGGNNEKLFFGSGTQLSVL.

V is TRBV4-1 and J is TRBJ1-2; perhaps TRBD1 as D (6 bases). In germline, CDR1 is MGHRA, CDR2 YSYEKL. The CDR3 spans 14 residues. Trimming cost V 5 bases and J 3 bases, with 13 bases left between them. CDR3 DNA sequence: TGCGCCAGCAGCGAACCCCAGGGGTACTATGGCTACACCTTC. Protein sequence: CASSEPQGYYGYTF.

The gene calls are TRBV4-2 and TRBJ1-5; the D gene is possibly TRBD1 (6 bases). Trimming took off 3 bases at V and 4 bases at J, with 16 bases between the two ends. CDR3 length equals 16 residues. Germline V gene data show CDR1 as LGHNA and CDR2 as YNFKEQ. DNA of the CDR3: TGTGCCAGCAGCCAGAGTCATCTGGGGACAAATCAGCCCCAGCATTTT. Its protein is CASSQSHLGTNQPQHF.

V and J are TRBV5-4 and TRBJ1-4, with D unclear. Deletions cut 1 base from V and 8 bases from J, with 12 bases between. Looked up from germline, CDR1 is SGHNT and CDR2 is YYREEE (reference sequence). CDR3 length: 14 amino acids. The DNA for the CDR3 is TGTGCCAGCAGCTTGCCGGGGATAGACGAAAAACTGTTTTTT. Residues: CASSLPGIDEKLFF. The full variable domain, with the rest looked up from reference TRBV5-4 and TRBJ1-4, is ETGVTQSPTHLIKTRGQQVTLRCSSQSGHNTVSWYQQALGQGPQFIFQYYREEENGRGNFPPRFSGLQFPNYSSELNVNALELDDSALYLCASSLPGIDEKLFFGSGTQLSVL.

V and J are TRBV7-2 and TRBJ2-7; D uncertain. The CDR3 has 13 residues. Trimming took off 0 bases at V and 2 bases at J, with 5 bases between the two ends. Germline V CDR1 and CDR2: SGHTA, FQGNSA. The CDR3 reads CASSLAQTYEQYV. DNA for the CDR3: TGTGCCAGCAGCTTAGCACAGACCTACGAGCAGTACGTC.

This rearrangement joins TRBV3-1 (or the pseudogene TRBV3-2) to TRBJ2-3; TRBD2 aligns across 9 bases. From germline, CDR1 is LGHDT and CDR2 YNNKEL (reference sequence). This CDR3 has 19 residues. The V segment lost 1 base and the J segment 6 bases; nucleotides outside the gene matches: 17. The CDR3 coding sequence is TGTGCCAGCAGCCAAGGCGATCTAGCGGGACCTATTAGAGGGGATACGCAGTATTTT. Translated, it gives CASSQGDLAGPIRGDTQYF.

The chain carries TRBV5-1 and TRBJ1-2, with D unclear. Germline V lookup: CDR1 SGHRS, CDR2 YFSETQ. This CDR3 spans 15 amino acids. The V gene lost 0 bases and the J gene lost 2 bases, with 11 bases spanning the gap. The CDR3 reads CASSLVGRTNYGYTF. DNA of the CDR3: TGCGCCAGCAGCTTGGTAGGGAGGACCAACTATGGCTACACCTTC.

The chain employs TRBV10-1 and TRBJ2-5, with 12 bases identical to TRBD2. In germline, CDR1 is WNHNN, CDR2 SYGVQD (reference sequence). Unmatched junction bases numbered 16, after V lost 0 bases and J lost 5 bases. This CDR3 is built from 20 residues. The CDR3 DNA reads as TGCGCCAGCAGTGAGTCCGGGTGGACTAGCGGGGCAATGGGGCGGGAGACCCAGTACTTC. Translated, it gives CASSESGWTSGAMGRETQYF.

The rearrangement links TRBV27 to TRBJ2-1; D perhaps matches TRBD2 (6 bases). The germline CDR1 and CDR2 sequences are MNHEY and SMNVEV (reference sequence). CDR3 size: 15 residues. Trimming took off 5 bases at V and 0 bases at J, with 11 bases between the two ends. This chain's CDR3 is CASSNGGGSYNEQFF. The CDR3 coding sequence is TGTGCCAGCAGTAACGGGGGAGGCTCCTACAATGAGCAGTTCTTC.

The chain's CDR3 is CASSRLPYGYTF. DNA of the CDR3: TGTGCCAGCAGTCGCCTACCCTATGGCTACACCTTC. The rearrangement joins TRBV27 to TRBJ1-2; no definite D call. Per the germline V gene, CDR1 is MNHEY and CDR2 is SMNVEV (reference sequence). The CDR3 consists of 12 residues. Between the trimmed V and J ends, which lost 5 bases and 4 bases, there was a span of 8 bases.

This chain joins TRBV12-3 or TRBV12-4 and TRBJ1-5; TRBD1 might be the D (5 bases). This CDR3 is 13 amino acids long. The V end was cut by 1 base, the J end by 7 bases, with 8 bases between. CDR3 in DNA: TGTGCCAGCAGTTTAGGGGGCTGGCAGCCCCAGCATTTT. It codes for CASSLGGWQPQHF.

The V and J genes are TRBV5-5 and TRBJ2-7; D gene unclear. Trimming removed 0 bases from V and 4 bases from J, with 5 bases in between. Germline CDR1 is SGHKS and CDR2 is YYEKEE (reference sequence). The CDR3 is 12 amino acids. CDR3 nucleotide sequence: TGTGCCAGCAGCTTGGGTCTATACGAGCAGTACTTC. Translated: CASSLGLYEQYF.

This rearrangement joins TRBV5-1 to TRBJ2-1, with 9 positions matching TRBD2. Germline lookup yields CDR1 SGHRS and CDR2 YFSETQ. The CDR3 runs 15 residues. The V gene end was trimmed by 2 bases and the J gene end by 11 bases; junction bases not matched to a gene: 11. The CDR3 is CASSFPGLAYVQQFF. In DNA, the CDR3 is TGCGCCAGCAGCTTCCCGGGACTAGCTTACGTGCAGCAGTTCTTC.

The rearrangement joins TRBV2 to TRBJ1-4; TRBD1 agrees at 7 bases. The CDR3 consists of 15 residues. Germline CDR1 is SNHLY and CDR2 is FYNNEI. J gave up 0 bases and V 4 bases, and 2 bases lay outside the gene matches. The chain's CDR3 is CASSGQGATNEKLFF. The CDR3 coding sequence is TGTGCCAGCAGTGGACAGGGCGCAACTAATGAAAAACTGTTTTTT.

V is TRBV2 and J is TRBJ1-2; 7 bases fit TRBD1. The CDR3 is made up of 12 amino acids. Unmatched junction bases numbered 8, after V lost 10 bases and J lost 6 bases. Germline CDR1 reads SNHLY; CDR2 reads FYNNEI. CDR3 bases: TGTGCCACCTCGGGACAGCGGGATGGCTACACCTTC. This sequence encodes CATSGQRDGYTF. The variable domain in full, with the rest retrieved from reference TRBV2 and TRBJ1-2, is EPEVTQTPSHQVTQMGQEVILRCVPISNHLYFYWYRQILGQKVEFLVSFYNNEISEKSEIFDDQFSVERPDGSNFTLKIRSTKLEDSAMYFCATSGQRDGYTFGSGTRLTVV.

This chain links TRBV10-3 with TRBJ1-6; possibly TRBD1 for D (6 bases). Trimming removed 5 bases at V and 8 bases at J, with 10 bases between. Germline CDR1 reads ENHRY; CDR2 reads SYGVKD. The CDR3 extends over 13 amino acids. CDR3: CAISLAGDSPLHF. CDR3 nucleotides: TGTGCCATCAGTCTGGCAGGGGATTCACCCCTCCACTTT.